Shown below are 26 T cell receptor beta chains from a single sample sequenced in a study of blood T cell repertoires in COVID-19. TCRdb's copy holds only in-frame clones and misses some; the assay was immunoSEQ multiplex PCR. The repertoire holds roughly 65,000 clones, with around 84% as singletons. Sequencing was carried out using peripheral blood. All receptors derive from a man in his fifties or sixties with acute or convalescent COVID-19.

The V gene is TRBV9, the J gene TRBJ2-6, with D possibly TRBD1 on 5 matching bases. The CDR3 has 17 amino acids. With 1 base removed from V and 0 bases from J, the gap between germline ends came to 11 bases. In germline, CDR1 is SGDLS, CDR2 YYNGEE. The DNA of the CDR3 is TGTGCCAGCAGCGTACCCTCAGGGAACTCTGGGGCCAACGTCCTGACTTTC. It codes for CASSVPSGNSGANVLTF.

The rearrangement joins TRBV28 to TRBJ2-7; 7 nucleotides line up with TRBD1. Germline assignment: CDR1 MDHEN and CDR2 SYDVKM. The trim removed 6 bases at V and 1 base at J, leaving 9 bases unmatched. This CDR3 has 15 residues. CDR3: CASSPSGTASYEQYF. The CDR3 DNA sequence: TGTGCCAGCAGCCCCTCCGGGACAGCTTCCTACGAGCAGTACTTC.

This chain uses TRBV6-5 with TRBJ1-2; tentatively, D is TRBD1 (6 bases). The CDR3 has 14 residues. Germline-derived CDR1 and CDR2 are MNHEY and SVGAGI. Trimming took off 7 bases at V and 5 bases at J, with 17 bases between the two ends. The CDR3 DNA sequence: TGTGCCAGCAATTCCAGGGGAACATTGTATGGCTACACCTTC. Translated, it gives CASNSRGTLYGYTF.

V and J are TRBV5-6 and TRBJ2-1; 11 bases fit TRBD2. V lost 5 bases, J lost 9 bases, and 7 bases stayed unmatched. The CDR3 totals 14 residues. Germline lookup yields CDR1 SGHDT and CDR2 YYEEEE. In nucleotides, the CDR3 is TGTGCCAGCAGTTTACTAGCGGGAGCTATTGAGCAGTTCTTC. Its translation is CASSLLAGAIEQFF. The whole variable domain, filled in from reference TRBV5-6 and TRBJ2-1, reads DAGVTQSPTHLIKTRGQQVTLRCSPKSGHDTVSWYQQALGQGPQFIFQYYEEEERQRGNFPDRFSGHQFPNYSSELNVNALLLGDSALYLCASSLLAGAIEQFFGPGTRLTVL.

The chain joins TRBV6-5 to TRBJ1-1; possible D gene TRBD1, 6 bases. Deletions cut 6 bases from V and 1 base from J, with 12 bases between. Germline V lookup: CDR1 MNHEY, CDR2 SVGAGI. The CDR3 has 14 residues. The CDR3 DNA follows: TGTGCCAGCAGACCGGACAGAACGAACACTGAAGCTTTCTTT. Residues: CASRPDRTNTEAFF.

This chain connects TRBV7-3 to TRBJ2-7, with 7 nucleotides matching TRBD2. The CDR3 is 18 residues long. Per germline, CDR1 SGHTA and CDR2 FQGTGA. V trimming: 10 bases; J trimming: 3 bases; junction bases outside the gene matches: 24. CDR3 nucleotides: TGTGCCACCCTCGTCATCGCTAGCGGAGAGGAGGGCCTCTACGAGCAGTACTTC. Its translation: CATLVIASGEEGLYEQYF.

The chain carries TRBV19 and TRBJ1-2; TRBD1 matches 7 bases. The CDR3 runs to 14 residues. Germline assignment: CDR1 LNHDA and CDR2 SQIVND (reference sequence). V was clipped by 5 bases and J by 5 bases; unmatched bases: 8. This chain's CDR3 is CASSPLLQGYGYTF. The CDR3 region has the DNA TGTGCCAGTAGTCCCCTCTTACAGGGGTATGGCTACACCTTC.

The chain links TRBV18 to TRBJ2-3, with D maybe TRBD2 (5 bases). The V gene lost 6 bases and the J gene lost 2 bases, with 15 bases spanning the gap. This CDR3 is 15 amino acids long. Germline CDR1 reads KGHSH; CDR2 reads LQKENI. The CDR3 sequence: CASSLVASLTDTQYF. The CDR3 bases are TGTGCCAGCTCCCTGGTAGCGAGCCTCACAGATACGCAGTATTTT.

The rearrangement links TRBV9 to TRBJ1-3; D ambiguous. The V end was cut by 4 bases, the J end by 1 base, with 12 bases between. The CDR3 covers 15 residues. Germline V gene sequence: CDR1 SGDLS, CDR2 YYNGEE. CDR3 nucleotide sequence: TGTGCCAGCAGCCTTTCATCGGGATCTGGAAACACCATATATTTT. Translating gives CASSLSSGSGNTIYF.

The chain links TRBV27 to TRBJ2-3; 16 bases fit TRBD2. The CDR3 contains 18 residues. Trimming took 6 bases from V and 5 from J; bases not matched to a gene: 11. CDR1 is MNHEY, CDR2 SMNVEV, per germline (reference sequence). CDR3 bases: TGTGCCAGCAGCCCACCGGGACTAGCGGGGGGGCTGATAGATACGCAGTATTTT. It is translated as CASSPPGLAGGLIDTQYF.

This clone is deemed large. The V gene is TRBV7-3, the J gene TRBJ1-5; D is perhaps TRBD1 (6 bases). CDR3 size: 15 residues. Germline V gene lookup returns CDR1 SGHTA and CDR2 FQGTGA. Between the trimmed V and J ends, which lost 5 bases and 6 bases, there was a span of 17 bases. CDR3 in amino acids: CASSPAGGWLQPQHF. CDR3 nucleotides: TGTGCCAGCAGCCCGGCGGGGGGCTGGCTTCAGCCCCAGCATTTT.

This chain connects TRBV4-1 to TRBJ2-7; a possible D gene is TRBD1 (6 bases). This CDR3 spans 15 amino acids. CDR1 is MGHRA and CDR2 is YSYEKL in the germline V gene. The V end was cut by 1 base, the J end by 5 bases, with 15 bases between. The CDR3 reads CASSQVLGALDEQYF. CDR3 DNA sequence: TGCGCCAGCAGCCAAGTTTTGGGGGCGCTTGACGAGCAGTACTTC.

This clone was counted between two and nine times. The J gene is TRBJ1-2, the V gene TRBV4-1; D is unclear. The germline V and J ends were trimmed by 0 bases and 10 bases, with 18 bases remaining between them. The germline V gene encodes CDR1 MGHRA and CDR2 YSYEKL. The length of the CDR3 is 15 residues. In DNA form, the CDR3 reads TGCGCCAGCAGCCAAGATCTGACCGCGTTTAGCGACTACACCTTC. It is translated as CASSQDLTAFSDYTF.

J is TRBJ1-5 and V is TRBV19; no definite D call. The CDR3 has 14 amino acids. Germline V CDR1 and CDR2: LNHDA, SQIVND (reference sequence). V gave up 0 bases and J gave up 7 bases, with 10 bases separating them. For the CDR3, the DNA is TGTGCCAGTAGTATAGAAGGTTTCGGGCAGCCCCAGCATTTT. Its protein is CASSIEGFGQPQHF.

The gene calls are TRBV28 and TRBJ2-5; tentative D call: TRBD2 (6 bases). Germline-derived CDR1 and CDR2 are MDHEN and SYDVKM. V was cut by 8 bases and J by 5 bases, with 21 bases left in between. The CDR3 runs 15 residues. In nucleotides, the CDR3 is TGTGCCAGCTATGGCGGGGCGGGTGTGGTGGAGACCCAGTACTTC. Its protein product is CASYGGAGVVETQYF.

The gene calls are TRBV19 and TRBJ1-5; D might be TRBD1 (5 bases). Per the germline V gene, CDR1 is LNHDA and CDR2 is SQIVND (reference sequence). The CDR3 is made up of 14 amino acids. V lost 6 bases, J lost 9 bases, and 18 bases lay in between. The CDR3 region is CASRPGLGDWPQHF. The CDR3 nucleotides are TGTGCCAGTAGACCGGGACTGGGGGATTGGCCCCAGCATTTT.

The V gene is TRBV28, the J gene TRBJ1-5; 7 bases are shared with TRBD1. V shed 1 base, J shed 9 bases, and the junction held 12 bases outside the gene matches. The length of the CDR3 is 16 residues. The germline CDR1 and CDR2 sequences are MDHEN and SYDVKM. This CDR3 reads CASSLSRQGLGGPQHF. Here the CDR3 DNA reads TGTGCCAGCAGTTTATCGAGACAGGGCCTAGGGGGGCCCCAGCATTTT.

This sequence joins TRBV6-5 and TRBJ2-1; tentative D call: TRBD1 (6 bases). The CDR3 length is 15 residues. The germline V gene encodes CDR1 MNHEY and CDR2 SVGAGI. V was trimmed by 6 bases and J by 9 bases, leaving 21 bases between them. CDR3: CASSLGVGGWGEQFF. CDR3 bases: TGTGCCAGCAGCCTCGGGGTAGGGGGATGGGGTGAGCAGTTCTTC.

This clone was picked up one time. This chain connects TRBV5-6 to TRBJ2-3; 12 positions agree with TRBD2. The V gene end was trimmed by 2 bases and the J gene end by 10 bases; junction bases not matched to a gene: 11. CDR1 and CDR2 from the germline V gene are SGHDT and YYEEEE. CDR3 length equals 16 residues. CDR3 sequence reads: CASSLTLAGGLGAQYF. In DNA form, the CDR3 reads TGTGCCAGCAGCTTAACGCTAGCGGGAGGGCTGGGGGCGCAGTATTTT.

This chain joins TRBV5-6 and TRBJ2-1; D might be TRBD2 (6 bases). Germline V gene lookup returns CDR1 SGHDT and CDR2 YYEEEE. The CDR3 length is 15 residues. V lost 6 bases and J lost 0, with 13 bases in between. The CDR3 loop is CASNPGGPSYNEQFF. DNA of the CDR3: TGTGCCAGCAACCCCGGGGGACCCTCCTACAATGAGCAGTTCTTC.

The chain recombines TRBV10-3 with TRBJ1-1; D gene uncertain. The CDR3 runs to 13 residues. The V end was cut by 0 bases, the J end by 7 bases, with 9 bases between. From germline, CDR1 is ENHRY and CDR2 SYGVKD. The chain's CDR3 is CAISESSPFEAFF. The CDR3, as DNA: TGTGCCATCAGTGAGTCATCCCCCTTTGAAGCTTTCTTT.

This rearrangement joins TRBV2 to TRBJ2-2; D not resolved. Germline V CDR1 and CDR2: SNHLY, FYNNEI. CDR3 size: 14 residues. The V end was cut by 3 bases, the J end by 5 bases, with 10 bases between. DNA for the CDR3: TGTGCCAGCAGTGACGACATCTCGACCGGGGAGCTGTTTTTT. Residues: CASSDDISTGELFF.

V gene TRBV30 combines with J gene TRBJ1-4, with a weak D call TRBD1 (6 bases). The CDR3 has 16 amino acids. The germline CDR1 and CDR2 sequences are GTSNPN and SVGIG (reference sequence). Between the trimmed V and J ends, which lost 1 base and 3 bases, there was a span of 15 bases. This CDR3 is CAWSAAQGISNEKLFF. CDR3 sequence (DNA): TGTGCCTGGAGTGCGGCCCAGGGGATCTCTAATGAAAAACTGTTTTTT.

The rearrangement joins TRBV6-1 to TRBJ2-7, with D perhaps matching TRBD1 (6 bases). The CDR3 consists of 15 residues. Between the trimmed V and J ends, which lost 3 bases and 3 bases, there was a span of 15 bases. Germline assignment: CDR1 MNHNS and CDR2 SASEGT. DNA of the CDR3: TGTGCCAGCAGTGAGACAGGTCAGTGGAACTACGAGCAGTACTTC. Amino acids: CASSETGQWNYEQYF.

This clone has a single count. The V call is TRBV5-6, the J call TRBJ2-5, with D maybe TRBD1 (6 bases). This CDR3 contains 15 residues. Per the germline V gene, CDR1 is SGHDT and CDR2 is YYEEEE. The V gene lost 2 bases and the J gene lost 5 bases, with 16 bases spanning the gap. The CDR3 loop reads CASSLAGVYVETQYF. The CDR3 nucleotides read TGTGCCAGCAGCTTAGCAGGGGTTTATGTGGAGACCCAGTACTTC.

This clone was picked up a small number of times. The J gene is TRBJ1-2, the V gene TRBV5-4; 8 bases are shared with TRBD1. V shed 5 bases, J shed 6 bases, and the junction held 9 bases outside the gene matches. This CDR3 contains 14 residues. CDR1 and CDR2 from the germline V gene are SGHNT and YYREEE (reference sequence). CDR3 region: CASSFSTGGHGYTF. Here the CDR3 DNA reads TGTGCCAGCAGTTTTTCAACAGGGGGGCATGGCTACACCTTC.